This T cell receptor beta chain is from a study of blood T cell repertoires in COVID-19. Authors' data handling: Estimation of nucleated cell counts was performed using reference gene primer amplification. Some clones are missing from TCRdb's copy, which holds only in-frame ones; the method was immunoSEQ multiplex PCR. V, J and clone size are those of that table, while D and trimming were read from the DNA. Altogether 200,000 to 300,000 clones are present, roughly nine tenths being singletons, with the ten largest covering approximately 2.5%. Participants spanned ages roughly 18 to 95 years and resided in over 20 US areas. Assignment of participants to cohorts was predicated upon participant-reported clinical history. Sequenced input: PBMCs or T cells enriched from blood (not recorded which). The clonotype originates from a woman aged 18-29 years who had recovered from COVID-19.

CDR3 nucleotides: TGTGCCAGCAGCGTAGAGGCACGGGGGGCGCATAATTCACCCCTCCACTTT. Residues: CASSVEARGAHNSPLHF. The chain combines TRBV9 with TRBJ1-6; TRBD1 is a possible D gene (6 bases). Germline V gene lookup returns CDR1 SGDLS and CDR2 YYNGEE. The CDR3 length is 17 residues. The V end lost 0 bases, the J end lost 5 bases, and 15 bases lay between the germline ends.